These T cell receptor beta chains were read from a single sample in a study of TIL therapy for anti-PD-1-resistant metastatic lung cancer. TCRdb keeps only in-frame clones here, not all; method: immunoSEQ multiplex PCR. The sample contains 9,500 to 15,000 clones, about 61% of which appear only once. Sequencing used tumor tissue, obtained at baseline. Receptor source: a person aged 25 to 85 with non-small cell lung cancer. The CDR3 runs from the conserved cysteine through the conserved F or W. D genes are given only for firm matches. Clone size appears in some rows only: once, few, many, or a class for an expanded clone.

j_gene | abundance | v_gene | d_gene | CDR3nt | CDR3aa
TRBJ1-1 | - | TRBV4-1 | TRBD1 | TGCGCCAGCAGCCAAGTAACAGGGGGAGCTTTCTTT | CASSQVTGGAFF
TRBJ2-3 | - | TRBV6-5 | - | TGTGCCAGCAGGGCCAGGGGCTTTAGCACAGATACGCAGTATTTT | CASRARGFSTDTQYF
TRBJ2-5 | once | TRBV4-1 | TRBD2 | TGCGCCAGCAGTTATAGCGGGTCTAACCAAGAGACCCAGTACTTC | CASSYSGSNQETQYF
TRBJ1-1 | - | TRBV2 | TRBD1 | TGTGCCAGCAGACCTGGACAGGGGAGCACTGAAGCTTTCTTT | CASRPGQGSTEAFF
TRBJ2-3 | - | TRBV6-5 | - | TGTGCCAGCAGCGCTAGGGGCACAGATACGCAGTATTTT | CASSARGTDTQYF
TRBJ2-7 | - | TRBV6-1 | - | TGTGCCAGCAGTGAAGAAAGGTACGAGCAGTACTTC | CASSEERYEQYF
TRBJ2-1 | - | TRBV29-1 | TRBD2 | TGCAGCGTTGTCCCTAGCGGGGGGTACAATGAGCAGTTCTTC | CSVVPSGGYNEQFF
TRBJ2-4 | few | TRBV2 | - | TGTGCCAGCAGTGATCCCCGAAACATTCAGTACTTC | CASSDPRNIQYF
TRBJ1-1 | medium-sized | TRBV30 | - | TGTGCCTGGAGCGCCCGGGTCAGAGGCACTGAAGCTTTCTTT | CAWSARVRGTEAFF
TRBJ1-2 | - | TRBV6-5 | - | TGTGCCAGCAGTTACTCGATGCGGGGGGCGCGTAATGGCTACACCTTC | CASSYSMRGARNGYTF
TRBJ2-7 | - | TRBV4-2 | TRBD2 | TGTGCCAGCAGCCCGGGGACTAGCGGAACCTACGAGCAGTACTTC | CASSPGTSGTYEQYF
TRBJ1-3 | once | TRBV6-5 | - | TGTGCCAGCAGACGGACAGGAAACACCATATATTTT | CASRRTGNTIYF
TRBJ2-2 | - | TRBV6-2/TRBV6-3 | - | TGTGCCAGCAGCTACTTAGAGCCGAGCACCGGGGAGCTGTTTTTT | CASSYLEPSTGELFF
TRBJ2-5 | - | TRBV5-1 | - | TGCGCCAGCAGCGTGCAGGCGCAAGAGACCCAGTACTTC | CASSVQAQETQYF
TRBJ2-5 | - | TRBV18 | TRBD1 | TGTGCCAGCTCACCTATCAACAGGGGGCCGGTAGAGACCCAGTACTTC | CASSPINRGPVETQYF
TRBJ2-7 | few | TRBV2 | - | TGTGCCAGCAGACTCCGGGACACCGCCGGGGACGAGCAGTACTTC | CASRLRDTAGDEQYF
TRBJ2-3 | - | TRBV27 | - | TGTGCCAGCAGTAATGGCGGCACAGATACGCAGTATTTT | CASSNGGTDTQYF
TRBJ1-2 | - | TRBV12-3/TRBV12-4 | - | TGTGCCAGCAGTTCACCAGGGTACGGTGGCTACACCTTC | CASSSPGYGGYTF
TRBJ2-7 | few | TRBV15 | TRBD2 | TGTGCCACCAGCAGCCCGTCTAGCGGTTCCTACGAGCAGTACTTC | CATSSPSSGSYEQYF
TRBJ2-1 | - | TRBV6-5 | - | TGTGCCAGCCGGACGTTTGGGGTAAACAATGAGCAGTTCTTC | CASRTFGVNNEQFF
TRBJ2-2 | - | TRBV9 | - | TGTGCCAGCAGCGTACATTCAGGGGTGGCCACCGGGGAGCTGTTTTTT | CASSVHSGVATGELFF
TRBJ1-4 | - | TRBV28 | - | - | CASSSSAATNEKLFF
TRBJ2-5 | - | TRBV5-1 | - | TGCGCCAGCAGCTTGGGGGAGGTCCAAGAGACCCAGTACTTC | CASSLGEVQETQYF
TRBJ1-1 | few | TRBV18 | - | TGTGCCAGCTCCTCGGAGCCGGTCAGGCTGAACACTGAAGCTTTCTTT | CASSSEPVRLNTEAFF
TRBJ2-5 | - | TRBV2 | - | TGTGCCAGCAGTGAACAGGGTATGCAAGAGACCCAGTACTTC | CASSEQGMQETQYF
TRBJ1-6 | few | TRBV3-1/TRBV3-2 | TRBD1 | TGTGCCAGCAGCCTTCGGACAGGGAATTCACCCCTCCACTTT | CASSLRTGNSPLHF
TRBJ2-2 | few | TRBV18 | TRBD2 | TGTGCCAGCTCACCAGTTAGCGGGACTGTCGGGGAGCTGTTTTTT | CASSPVSGTVGELFF
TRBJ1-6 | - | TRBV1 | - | TGCACCAGCAGCCAAGATAGGGCAGGGAAGGCACACCCCAATAATTCACCCCTCCACTTT | CTSSQDRAGKAHPNNSPLHF
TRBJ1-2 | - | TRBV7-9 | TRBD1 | TGTGCCAGCAGCCTCGGACAGGAACCTAACTATGGCTACACCTTC | CASSLGQEPNYGYTF
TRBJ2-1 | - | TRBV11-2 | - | TGTGCCAGCAGCTTCTCCTGGGGGTCCTACAATGAGCAGTTCTTC | CASSFSWGSYNEQFF
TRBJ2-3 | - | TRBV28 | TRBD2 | TGTGCCAGCAGTTGGGATAGCGGGAGGGCGAAAGATACGCAGTATTTT | CASSWDSGRAKDTQYF
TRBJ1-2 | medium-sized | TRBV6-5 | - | TGTGCCAGCAGTTACTCAAGGACAGACTATGGCTACACCTTC | CASSYSRTDYGYTF
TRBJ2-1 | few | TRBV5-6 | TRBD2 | TGTGCCAGCAGTTGGACTAGCGGGGGGGCAGCGTACAATGAGCAGTTCTTC | CASSWTSGGAAYNEQFF
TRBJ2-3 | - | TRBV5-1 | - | TGCGCCAGCAGCTTGGTAGCGGATACGCAGTATTTT | CASSLVADTQYF
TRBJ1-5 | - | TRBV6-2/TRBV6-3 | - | TGTGCCAGCAGTTACTCGAGAGGGGCAGGGAATTATCAGCCCCAGCATTTT | CASSYSRGAGNYQPQHF
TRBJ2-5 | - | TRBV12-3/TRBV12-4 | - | TGTGCCAGCAGCTCCGGGACTCAAGAGACCCAGTACTTC | CASSSGTQETQYF
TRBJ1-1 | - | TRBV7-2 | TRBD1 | TGTGCCAGCAGCCGCGGGGGACAGGGGGCGCGTGAAGCTTTCTTT | CASSRGGQGAREAFF
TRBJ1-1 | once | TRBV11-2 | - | TGTGCCAGCAGCTTAGGGGTGAACACTGAAGCTTTCTTT | CASSLGVNTEAFF
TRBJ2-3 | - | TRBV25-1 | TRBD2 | TGTGCCAGCACCGGGACTAGCGGGTCTCCTAGCACAGATACGCAGTATTTT | CASTGTSGSPSTDTQYF
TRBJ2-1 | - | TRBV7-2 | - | TGTGCCAGCAGCTTAGTAGGGGGGGCCTCTGCCTACAATGAGCAGTTCTTC | CASSLVGGASAYNEQFF
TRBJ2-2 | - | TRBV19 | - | TGTGCCAGTAGTTTGAACCCGAACACCGGGGAGCTGTTTTTT | CASSLNPNTGELFF
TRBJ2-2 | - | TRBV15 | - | TGTGCCACCAGCAGTAGGAGCATCCCCGGGGAGCTGTTTTTT | CATSSRSIPGELFF
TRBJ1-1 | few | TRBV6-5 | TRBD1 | TGTGCCAGCAGTTTGCCACAGGGGCGGGCTTTCTTT | CASSLPQGRAFF
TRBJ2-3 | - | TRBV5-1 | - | TGCGCCAGCAGCTTGGTGGAGGGGGCAGGTACGCAGTATTTT | CASSLVEGAGTQYF
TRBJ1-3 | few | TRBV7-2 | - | TGTGCCAGCAGCTACACGGGAGGCTCTGGAAACACCATATATTTT | CASSYTGGSGNTIYF
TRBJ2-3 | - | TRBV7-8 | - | TGTGCCAGCAGCTTAGCGGGATTCACAGATACGCAGTATTTT | CASSLAGFTDTQYF
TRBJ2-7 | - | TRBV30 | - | TGTGCCTGGAGTCTCCGTGACATGGCCTACGGCAAGCAGTACTTC | CAWSLRDMAYGKQYF
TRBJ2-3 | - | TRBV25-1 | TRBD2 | TGTGCCAGCAGTGACCCTTTAGCGGGGGTGACAGATACGCAGTATTTT | CASSDPLAGVTDTQYF
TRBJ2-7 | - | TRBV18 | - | TGTGCCAGCTCACCCCTCTTCGGACGTGGTGGGTCCCACGAGCAGTACTTC | CASSPLFGRGGSHEQYF